Presented here are 5 T cell receptor beta chains from one specimen sequenced in a study of T-cell reconstitution after alpha-beta-depleted transplantation in children. Unique molecular identifiers were used to barcode this TCRbeta library. MiXCR was run by TCRdb on the PCR reads, yielding one entry per CDR3 protein. The table includes about 310,000 distinct CDR3 sequences, roughly 21% detected once. The specimen was PBMCs, mostly from graft donor cells, collected 180 days after TCRalphabeta/CD19-depleted stem cell transplant. These receptors came from a male patient between 10 and 17 years old who had a stem cell transplant for acute lymphoblastic leukemia, so the T cells may come from the graft donor.

The rearrangement joins TRBV29-1 to TRBJ1-5, with 7 bases identical to TRBD1. There are 13 residues in the CDR3. The ends lost 3 bases at V and 4 bases at J; junction bases unmatched: 3. Germline CDR1 and CDR2: SQVTM and ANQGSEA. This CDR3 is CSVETGFNQPQHF. CDR3 DNA sequence: TGCAGCGTTGAGACAGGGTTTAATCAGCCCCAGCATTTT.

The rearrangement links TRBV5-5 to TRBJ2-1; no firm D call. Germline V gene lookup returns CDR1 SGHKS and CDR2 YYEKEE (reference sequence). V was clipped by 2 bases and J by 0 bases, with 18 bases between them. This CDR3 is built from 18 residues. In DNA, the CDR3 is TGTGCCAGCAGCTTCCTGGGGTATGGTGGCTTCTCCTACAATGAGCAGTTCTTC. Amino acids: CASSFLGYGGFSYNEQFF.

This chain links TRBV7-7 with TRBJ2-3; maybe TRBD2 (6 bases). The CDR3 is 15 amino acids. Germline V gene lookup returns CDR1 SSHAT and CDR2 FNYEAQ (reference sequence). The V end was cut by 1 base, the J end by 2 bases, with 10 bases between. The CDR3 coding sequence is TGTGCCAGCAGCTTAGGCGGGGCAGTCACAGATACGCAGTATTTT. It is translated as CASSLGGAVTDTQYF.

This clonotype was picked up a small number of times. The rearrangement links TRBV20-1 to TRBJ2-2; TRBD1 matches at 7 bases. Germline loops: CDR1 DFQATT, CDR2 SNEGSKA (reference sequence). The ends lost 4 bases at V and 2 bases at J; junction bases unmatched: 4. CDR3 length: 14 amino acids. This CDR3 is CSATGTDNTGELFF. CDR3 bases: TGCAGTGCTACCGGGACAGACAACACCGGGGAGCTGTTTTTT.

This chain connects TRBV12-3 or TRBV12-4 to TRBJ2-1, with 10 bases aligning to TRBD2. The CDR3 totals 15 residues. V lost 3 bases, J lost 7 bases, and 6 bases stayed unmatched. This chain's CDR3 is CASSFRSSGGNEQFF. As DNA, the CDR3 is TGTGCCAGCAGTTTCCGGTCTAGCGGGGGTAATGAGCAGTTCTTC.